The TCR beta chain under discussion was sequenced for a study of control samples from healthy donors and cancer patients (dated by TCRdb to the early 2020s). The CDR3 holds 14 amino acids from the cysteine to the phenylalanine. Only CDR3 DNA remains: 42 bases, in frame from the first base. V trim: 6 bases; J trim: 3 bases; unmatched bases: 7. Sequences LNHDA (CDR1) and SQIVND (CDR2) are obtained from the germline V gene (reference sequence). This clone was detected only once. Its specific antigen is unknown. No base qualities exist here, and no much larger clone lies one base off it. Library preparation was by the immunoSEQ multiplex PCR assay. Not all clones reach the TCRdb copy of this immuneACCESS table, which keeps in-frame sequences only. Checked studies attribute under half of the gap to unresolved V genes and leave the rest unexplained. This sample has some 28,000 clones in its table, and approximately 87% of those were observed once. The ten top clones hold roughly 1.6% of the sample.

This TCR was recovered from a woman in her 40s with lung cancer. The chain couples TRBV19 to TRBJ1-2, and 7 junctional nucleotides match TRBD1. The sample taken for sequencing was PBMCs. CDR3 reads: CASRDRVTDYGYTF. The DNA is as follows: TGTGCCAGTAGAGACAGGGTAACGGACTATGGCTACACCTTC.